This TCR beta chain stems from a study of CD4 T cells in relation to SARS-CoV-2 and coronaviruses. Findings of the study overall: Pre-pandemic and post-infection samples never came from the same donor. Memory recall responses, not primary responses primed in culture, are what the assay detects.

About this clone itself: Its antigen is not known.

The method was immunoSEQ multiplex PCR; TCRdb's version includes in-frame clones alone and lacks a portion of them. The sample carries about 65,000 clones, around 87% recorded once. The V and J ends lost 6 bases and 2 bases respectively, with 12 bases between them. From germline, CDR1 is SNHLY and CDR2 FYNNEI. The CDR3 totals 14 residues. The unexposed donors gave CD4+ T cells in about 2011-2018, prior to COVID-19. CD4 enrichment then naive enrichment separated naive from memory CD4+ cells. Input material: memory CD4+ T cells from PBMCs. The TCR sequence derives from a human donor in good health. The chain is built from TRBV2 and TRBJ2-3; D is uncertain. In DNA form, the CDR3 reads TGTGCCAGCAGGAACCGGCGGAACACAGATACGCAGTATTTT. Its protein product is CASRNRRNTDTQYF.